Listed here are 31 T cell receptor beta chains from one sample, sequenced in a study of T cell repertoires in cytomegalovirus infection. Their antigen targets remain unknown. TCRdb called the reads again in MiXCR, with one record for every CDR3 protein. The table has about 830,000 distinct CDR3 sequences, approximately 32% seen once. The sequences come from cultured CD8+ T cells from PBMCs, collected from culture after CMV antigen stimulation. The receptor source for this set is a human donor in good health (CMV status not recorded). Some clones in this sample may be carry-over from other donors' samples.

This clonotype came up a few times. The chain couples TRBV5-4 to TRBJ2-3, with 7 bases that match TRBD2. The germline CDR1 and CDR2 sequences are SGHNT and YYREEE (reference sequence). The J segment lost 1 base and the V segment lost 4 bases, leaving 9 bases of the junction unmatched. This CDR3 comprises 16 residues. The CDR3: CASSLGEGRGTDTQYF. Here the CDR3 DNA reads TGTGCCAGCAGCCTCGGGGAAGGGAGGGGCACAGATACGCAGTATTTT.

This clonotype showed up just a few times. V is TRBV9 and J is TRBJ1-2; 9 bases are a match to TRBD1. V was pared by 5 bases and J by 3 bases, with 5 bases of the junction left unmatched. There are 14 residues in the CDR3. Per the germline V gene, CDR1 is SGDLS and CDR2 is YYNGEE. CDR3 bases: TGTGCCAGCAGAGATGACAGGGGGGACTATGGCTACACCTTC. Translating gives CASRDDRGDYGYTF.

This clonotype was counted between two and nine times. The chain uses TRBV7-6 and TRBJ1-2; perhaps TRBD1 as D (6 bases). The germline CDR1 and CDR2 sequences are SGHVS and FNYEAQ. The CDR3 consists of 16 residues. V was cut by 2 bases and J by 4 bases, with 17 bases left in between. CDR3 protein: CASSLPRSQGGYGYTF. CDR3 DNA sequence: TGTGCCAGCAGCTTACCCAGAAGTCAAGGGGGCTATGGCTACACCTTC.

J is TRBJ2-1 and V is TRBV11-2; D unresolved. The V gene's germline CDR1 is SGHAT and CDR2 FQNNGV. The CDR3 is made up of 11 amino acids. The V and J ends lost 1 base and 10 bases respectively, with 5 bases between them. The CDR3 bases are TGTGCCAGCAGCTTAGGATGGGAGCAGTTCTTC. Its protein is CASSLGWEQFF.

The CDR3 is CSVEEAGGQGNEQFF. In nucleotides, the CDR3 is TGCAGCGTTGAAGAGGCGGGGGGACAGGGCAATGAGCAGTTCTTC. The chain recombines TRBV29-1 with TRBJ2-1; D might be TRBD1 (9 bases). CDR3 length: 15 amino acids. V was trimmed by 0 bases and J by 6 bases, leaving 15 bases between them. CDR1 is SQVTM and CDR2 is ANQGSEA in the germline V gene.

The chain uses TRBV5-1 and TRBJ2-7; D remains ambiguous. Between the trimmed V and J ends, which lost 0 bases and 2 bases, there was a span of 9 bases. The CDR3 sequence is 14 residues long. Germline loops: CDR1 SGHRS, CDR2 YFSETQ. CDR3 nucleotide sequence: TGCGCCAGCAGCTTGGCAGGAGAGCCCTACGAGCAGTACTTC. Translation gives CASSLAGEPYEQYF.

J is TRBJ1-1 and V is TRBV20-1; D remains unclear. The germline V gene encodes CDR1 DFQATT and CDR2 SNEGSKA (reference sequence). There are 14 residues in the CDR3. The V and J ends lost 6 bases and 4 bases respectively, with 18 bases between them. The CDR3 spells CSARRVDTATEAFF. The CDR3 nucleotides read TGCAGTGCCCGGAGGGTTGACACGGCCACTGAAGCTTTCTTT.

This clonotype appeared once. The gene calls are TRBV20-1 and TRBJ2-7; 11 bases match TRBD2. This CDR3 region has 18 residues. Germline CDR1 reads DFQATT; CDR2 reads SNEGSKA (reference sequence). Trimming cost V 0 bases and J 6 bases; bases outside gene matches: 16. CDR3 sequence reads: CSARDLASGGPLGTEQYF. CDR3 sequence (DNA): TGCAGTGCTAGAGATCTAGCTAGCGGGGGGCCTCTAGGGACCGAGCAGTACTTC.

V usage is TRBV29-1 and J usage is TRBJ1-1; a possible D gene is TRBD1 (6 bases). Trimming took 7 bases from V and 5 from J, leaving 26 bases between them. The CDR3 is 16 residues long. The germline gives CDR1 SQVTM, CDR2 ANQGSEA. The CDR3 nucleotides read TGCAGCGCAATAACAGGGCCGAGGCGAAGAAAAACTGAAGCTTTCTTT. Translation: CSAITGPRRRKTEAFF.

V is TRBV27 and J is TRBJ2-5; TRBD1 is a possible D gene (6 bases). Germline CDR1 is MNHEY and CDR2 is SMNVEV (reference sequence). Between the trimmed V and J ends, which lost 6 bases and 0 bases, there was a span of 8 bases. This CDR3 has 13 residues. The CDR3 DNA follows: TGTGCCAGCAGCAGACAGGACCAAGAGACCCAGTACTTC. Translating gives CASSRQDQETQYF.

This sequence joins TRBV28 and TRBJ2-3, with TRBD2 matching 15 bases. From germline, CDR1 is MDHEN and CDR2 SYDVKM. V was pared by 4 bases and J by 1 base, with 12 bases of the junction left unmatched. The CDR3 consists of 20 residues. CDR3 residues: CASSSPGLAGGPPRTDTQYF. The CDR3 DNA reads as TGTGCCAGCAGTTCCCCCGGACTAGCGGGGGGGCCCCCCCGCACAGATACGCAGTATTTT.

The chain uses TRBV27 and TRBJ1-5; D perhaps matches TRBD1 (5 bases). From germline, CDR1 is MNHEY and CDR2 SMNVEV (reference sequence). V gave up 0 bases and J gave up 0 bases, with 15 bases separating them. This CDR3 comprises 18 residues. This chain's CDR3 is CASSLSIRALYSNQPQHF. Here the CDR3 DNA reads TGTGCCAGCAGTTTATCGATCAGGGCCCTCTATAGCAATCAGCCCCAGCATTTT.

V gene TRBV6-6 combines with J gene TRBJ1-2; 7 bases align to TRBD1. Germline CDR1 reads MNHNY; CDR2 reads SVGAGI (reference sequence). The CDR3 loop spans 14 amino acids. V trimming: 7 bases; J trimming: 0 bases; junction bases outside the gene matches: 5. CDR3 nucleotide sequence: TGTGCCAGCACCAAGCAGGGGGCTAACTATGGCTACACCTTC. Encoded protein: CASTKQGANYGYTF.

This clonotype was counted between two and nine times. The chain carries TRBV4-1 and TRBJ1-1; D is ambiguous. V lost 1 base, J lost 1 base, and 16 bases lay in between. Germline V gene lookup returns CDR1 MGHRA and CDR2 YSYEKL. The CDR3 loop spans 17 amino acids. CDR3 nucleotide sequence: TGCGCCAGCAGCCAAGCGAACCTACTACTGACGAACACTGAAGCTTTCTTT. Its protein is CASSQANLLLTNTEAFF.

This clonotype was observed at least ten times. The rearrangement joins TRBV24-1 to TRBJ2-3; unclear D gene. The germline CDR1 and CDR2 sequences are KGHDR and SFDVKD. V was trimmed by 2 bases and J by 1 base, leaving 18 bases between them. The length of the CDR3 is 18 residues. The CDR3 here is CATSDYLWESGGTDTQYF. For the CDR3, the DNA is TGTGCCACCAGTGATTATCTCTGGGAATCCGGAGGCACAGATACGCAGTATTTT.

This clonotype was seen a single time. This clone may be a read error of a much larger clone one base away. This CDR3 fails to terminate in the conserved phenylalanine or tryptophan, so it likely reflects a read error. The CDR3 reads CASTEGGFQPQHS. The CDR3 DNA reads TGTGCCAGCACCGAGGGAGGGTTTCAGCCCCAGCATTCT. The J gene is TRBJ1-5, the V gene TRBV12-3 or TRBV12-4; no reliable D call. CDR3 length: 13 residues. Trimming took 7 bases from V and 6 from J, leaving 13 bases between them.

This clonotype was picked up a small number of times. The CDR3 nucleotides read TGTGCCAGCAGCGCAAGGACAGGATCTAACTATGGCTACACCTTC. Amino acids: CASSARTGSNYGYTF. This chain uses TRBV9 with TRBJ1-2; 7 bases line up with TRBD1. V was clipped by 3 bases and J by 0 bases; unmatched bases: 5. This CDR3 is 15 amino acids long. CDR1 and CDR2 from the germline V gene are SGDLS and YYNGEE.

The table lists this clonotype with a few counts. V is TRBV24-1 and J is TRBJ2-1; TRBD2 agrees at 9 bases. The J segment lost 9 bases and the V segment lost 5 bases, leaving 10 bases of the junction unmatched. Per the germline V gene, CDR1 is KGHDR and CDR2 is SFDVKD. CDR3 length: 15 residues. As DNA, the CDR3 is TGTGCCACCAGTGGGATGGCGGGGGGGCAGGGTGAGCAGTTCTTC. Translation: CATSGMAGGQGEQFF.

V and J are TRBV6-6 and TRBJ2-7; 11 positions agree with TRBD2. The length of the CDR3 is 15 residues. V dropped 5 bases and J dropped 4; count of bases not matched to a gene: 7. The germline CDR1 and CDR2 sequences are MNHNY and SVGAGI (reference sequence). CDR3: CASSLTSGGRYEQYF. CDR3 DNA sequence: TGTGCCAGCAGTCTAACTAGCGGGGGTAGGTACGAGCAGTACTTC.

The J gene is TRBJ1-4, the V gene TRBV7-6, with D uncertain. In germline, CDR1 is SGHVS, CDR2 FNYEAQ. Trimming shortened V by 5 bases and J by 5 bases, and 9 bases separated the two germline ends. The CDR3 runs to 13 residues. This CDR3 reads CASSPSLNEKLFF. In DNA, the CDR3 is TGTGCCAGCAGCCCGAGCCTAAATGAAAAACTGTTTTTT. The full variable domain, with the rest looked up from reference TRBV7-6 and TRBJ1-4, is GAGVSQSPRYKVTKRGQDVALRCDPISGHVSLYWYRQALGQGPEFLTYFNYEAQQDKSGLPNDRFSAERPEGSISTLTIQRTEQRDSAMYRCASSPSLNEKLFFGSGTQLSVL.

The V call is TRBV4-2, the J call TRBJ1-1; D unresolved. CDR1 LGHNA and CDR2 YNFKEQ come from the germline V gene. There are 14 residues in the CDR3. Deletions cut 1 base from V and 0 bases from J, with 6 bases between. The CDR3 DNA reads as TGTGCCAGCAGCCAAGGAATGATGAACACTGAAGCTTTCTTT. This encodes CASSQGMMNTEAFF.

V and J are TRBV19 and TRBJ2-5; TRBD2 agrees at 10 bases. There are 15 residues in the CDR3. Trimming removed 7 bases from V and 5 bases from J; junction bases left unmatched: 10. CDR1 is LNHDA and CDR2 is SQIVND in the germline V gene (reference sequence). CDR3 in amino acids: CASTRLAGAGETQYF. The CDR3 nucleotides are TGTGCCAGTACCCGGCTAGCGGGGGCTGGGGAGACCCAGTACTTC.

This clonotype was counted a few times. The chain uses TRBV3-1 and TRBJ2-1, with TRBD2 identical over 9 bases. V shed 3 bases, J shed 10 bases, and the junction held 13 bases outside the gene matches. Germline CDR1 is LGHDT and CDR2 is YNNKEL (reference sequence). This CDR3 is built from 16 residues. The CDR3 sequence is CASSQVAGDPSGEQFF. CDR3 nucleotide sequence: TGTGCCAGCAGCCAGGTAGCGGGGGATCCGTCCGGGGAGCAGTTCTTC.

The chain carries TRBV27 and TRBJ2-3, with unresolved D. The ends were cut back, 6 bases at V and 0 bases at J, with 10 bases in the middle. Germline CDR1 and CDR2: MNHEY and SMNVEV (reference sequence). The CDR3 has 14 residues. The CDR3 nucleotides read TGTGCCAGCAGCCCCATCCTTAGCACAGATACGCAGTATTTT. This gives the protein CASSPILSTDTQYF.

CDR3 loop: CATSDQDSRWHF. CDR3 DNA sequence: TGTGCCACCAGTGATCAGGACAGTCGCTGGCATTTT. The chain carries TRBV24-1 and TRBJ1-5, with D possibly being TRBD1 (6 bases). In germline, CDR1 is KGHDR, CDR2 SFDVKD. The CDR3 has 12 residues. V dropped 3 bases and J dropped 15 bases, with 14 bases sitting between them.

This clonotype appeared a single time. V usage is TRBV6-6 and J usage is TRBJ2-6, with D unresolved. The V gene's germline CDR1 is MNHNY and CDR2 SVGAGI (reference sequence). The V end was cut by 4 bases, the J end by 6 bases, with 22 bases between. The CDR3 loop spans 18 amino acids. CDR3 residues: CASSWSGRARTVANVLTF. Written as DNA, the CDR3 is TGTGCCAGCAGTTGGAGTGGCCGGGCGCGTACTGTGGCCAACGTCCTGACTTTC.

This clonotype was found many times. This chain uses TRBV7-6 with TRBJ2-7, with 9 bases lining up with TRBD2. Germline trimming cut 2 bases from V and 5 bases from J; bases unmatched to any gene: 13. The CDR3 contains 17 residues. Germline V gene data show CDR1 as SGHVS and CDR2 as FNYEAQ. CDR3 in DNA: TGTGCCAGCAGCTTAATCCCCTCTAGCGGGGTAGGCCACGAGCAGTACTTC. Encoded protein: CASSLIPSSGVGHEQYF. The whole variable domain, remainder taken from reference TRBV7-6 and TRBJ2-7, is GAGVSQSPRYKVTKRGQDVALRCDPISGHVSLYWYRQALGQGPEFLTYFNYEAQQDKSGLPNDRFSAERPEGSISTLTIQRTEQRDSAMYRCASSLIPSSGVGHEQYFGPGTRLTVT.

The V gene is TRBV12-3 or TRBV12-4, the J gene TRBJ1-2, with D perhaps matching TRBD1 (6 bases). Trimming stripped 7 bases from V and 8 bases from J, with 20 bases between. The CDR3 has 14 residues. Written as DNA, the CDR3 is TGTGCCAGCACCCTAAACAGGGTTATCTACGGCTACACCTTC. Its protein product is CASTLNRVIYGYTF.

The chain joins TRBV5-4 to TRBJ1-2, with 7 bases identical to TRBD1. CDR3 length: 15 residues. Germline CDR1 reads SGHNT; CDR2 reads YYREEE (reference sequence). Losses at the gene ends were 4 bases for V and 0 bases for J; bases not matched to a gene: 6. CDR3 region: CASSGTGQPNYGYTF. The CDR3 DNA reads TGTGCCAGCAGCGGTACGGGACAGCCTAACTATGGCTACACCTTC.

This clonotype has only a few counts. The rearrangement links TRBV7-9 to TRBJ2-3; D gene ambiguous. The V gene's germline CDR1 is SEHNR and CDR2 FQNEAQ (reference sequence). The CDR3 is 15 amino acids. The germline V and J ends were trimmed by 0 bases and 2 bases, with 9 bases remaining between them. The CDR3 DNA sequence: TGTGCCAGCAGCTTAGCGGAAAGACTCACAGATACGCAGTATTTT. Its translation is CASSLAERLTDTQYF. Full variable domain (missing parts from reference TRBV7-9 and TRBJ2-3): DTGVSQNPRHKITKRGQNVTFRCDPISEHNRLYWYRQTLGQGPEFLTYFQNEAQLEKSRLLSDRFSAERPKGSFSTLEIQRTEQGDSAMYLCASSLAERLTDTQYFGPGTRLTVL.

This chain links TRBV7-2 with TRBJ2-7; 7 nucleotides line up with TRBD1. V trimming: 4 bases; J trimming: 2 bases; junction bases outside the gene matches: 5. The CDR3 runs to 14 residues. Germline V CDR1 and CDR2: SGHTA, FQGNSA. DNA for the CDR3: TGTGCCAGCAGCTACCGACAGGGCCCCTACGAGCAGTACGTC. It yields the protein CASSYRQGPYEQYV.